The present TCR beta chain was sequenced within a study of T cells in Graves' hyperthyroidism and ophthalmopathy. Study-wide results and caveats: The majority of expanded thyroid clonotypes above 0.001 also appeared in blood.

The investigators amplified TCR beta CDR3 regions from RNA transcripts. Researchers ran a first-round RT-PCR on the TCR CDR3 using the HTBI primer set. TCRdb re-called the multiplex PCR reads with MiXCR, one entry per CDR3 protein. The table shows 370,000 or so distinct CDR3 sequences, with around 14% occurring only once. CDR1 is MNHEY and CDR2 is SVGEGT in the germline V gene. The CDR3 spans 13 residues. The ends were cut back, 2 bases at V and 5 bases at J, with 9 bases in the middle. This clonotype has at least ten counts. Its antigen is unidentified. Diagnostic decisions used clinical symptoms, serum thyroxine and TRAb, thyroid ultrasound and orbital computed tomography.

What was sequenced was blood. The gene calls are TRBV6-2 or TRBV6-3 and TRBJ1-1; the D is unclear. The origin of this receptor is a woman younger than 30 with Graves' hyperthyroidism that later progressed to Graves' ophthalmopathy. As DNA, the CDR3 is TGTGCCAGCAGTTACCAAACCCGAACTGAAGCTTTCTTT. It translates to CASSYQTRTEAFF.